What follows is one TCR beta chain and its context. This entry comes from a study of blood T cell repertoires in COVID-19. Only in-frame clones appear in the TCRdb table, and some are missing; sequencing was by immunoSEQ multiplex PCR. The repertoire holds fewer than 180,000 clones, with roughly 87% as singletons. V lost 4 bases, J lost 3 bases, and 19 bases lay in between. The CDR3 covers 17 residues. Germline loops: CDR1 SEHNR, CDR2 FQNEAQ (reference sequence). The rearrangement joins TRBV7-9 to TRBJ2-1, with unresolved D. Material for sequencing was peripheral blood. The sequence came from a woman aged 55-70 years with active or convalescent COVID-19. The CDR3 nucleotides are TGTGCCAGCAGCTCCACCTTCGGTAACCGGGTCTACAATGAGCAGTTCTTC. Translating it yields CASSSTFGNRVYNEQFF.